Shown below are 10 T cell receptor beta chains from a single sample sequenced in a study of blood T cell repertoires in COVID-19. Repertoires were generated with immunoSEQ multiplex PCR, while TCRdb's copy carries only in-frame clones and drops some. The sample lists fewer than 250,000 clones, more than 75% occurring once. Sequenced material: peripheral blood. Receptors originate from a man in his 60s with acute or convalescent COVID-19.

The V call is TRBV28, the J call TRBJ1-2; a possible D gene is TRBD1 (6 bases). V was trimmed by 9 bases and J by 4 bases, leaving 9 bases between them. The CDR3 totals 11 residues. The V gene's germline CDR1 is MDHEN and CDR2 SYDVKM. The chain's CDR3 is CASGTLYGYTF. For the CDR3, the DNA is TGTGCCAGTGGGACACTCTATGGCTACACCTTC.

The gene calls are TRBV11-1 and TRBJ2-7; 8 nucleotides align to TRBD2. Germline V CDR1 and CDR2: SGHAT, FQDESV (reference sequence). This CDR3 has 14 residues. Trimming took 5 bases from V and 2 from J; bases not matched to a gene: 5. The CDR3 spells CASSPGGRPYEQYF. The CDR3 nucleotides read TGTGCCAGCAGCCCGGGAGGGCGCCCCTACGAGCAGTACTTC.

This chain uses TRBV28 with TRBJ1-2; 11 positions match TRBD1. J was trimmed by 8 bases and V by 6 bases; bases with no gene match: 8. The CDR3 is 14 amino acids. Germline V gene data show CDR1 as MDHEN and CDR2 as SYDVKM. CDR3 protein: CASRPTGQGGGYTF. For the CDR3, the DNA is TGTGCCAGCAGACCGACGGGACAGGGGGGCGGCTACACCTTC.

A few counts support this clone. The chain joins TRBV5-1 to TRBJ2-1; 10 bases fit TRBD2. The germline gives CDR1 SGHRS, CDR2 YFSETQ. The CDR3 extends over 15 amino acids. Trimming took 4 bases from V and 5 from J; bases not matched to a gene: 6. The CDR3 loop is CASSLRTSGHNEQFF. The CDR3 nucleotides are TGCGCCAGCAGCCTCCGGACTAGCGGACACAATGAGCAGTTCTTC.

CDR3 sequence reads: CASSLGTALAKNIQYF. CDR3 sequence (DNA): TGTGCCAGCAGCTTGGGGACAGCTCTAGCCAAAAACATTCAGTACTTC. The chain recombines TRBV7-6 with TRBJ2-4; 7 nucleotides line up with TRBD1. Losses at the gene ends were 3 bases for V and 0 bases for J; bases not matched to a gene: 5. The CDR3 extends over 16 amino acids. The germline V gene encodes CDR1 SGHVS and CDR2 FNYEAQ.

The chain joins TRBV18 to TRBJ2-5; the D gene is possibly TRBD2 (7 bases). V was shortened by 3 bases and J by 5 bases, with 19 bases between the two germline ends. The CDR3 contains 16 residues. CDR1 is KGHSH and CDR2 is LQKENI in the germline V gene. The DNA of the CDR3 is TGTGCCAGCTCACCTGGGGGGGCCCGCCTCCTGGAGACCCAGTACTTC. Translation gives CASSPGGARLLETQYF.

This clone was observed a handful of times. This chain connects TRBV6-5 to TRBJ2-7; the match to TRBD1 covers 8 bases. Germline values: CDR1 MNHEY, CDR2 SVGAGI. This CDR3 region has 15 residues. V was pared by 6 bases and J by 4 bases, with 11 bases of the junction left unmatched. The CDR3 nucleotides are TGTGCCAGCAGCCCAGGGGGCCAGGGGCTATACGAGCAGTACTTC. Translating it yields CASSPGGQGLYEQYF.

This chain connects TRBV29-1 to TRBJ2-3, with 9 bases fitting TRBD2. The CDR3 has 15 amino acids. Germline CDR1 reads SQVTM; CDR2 reads ANQGSEA. Trimming cost V 4 bases and J 2 bases; bases outside gene matches: 7. The CDR3 loop reads CSVGVAGASTDTQYF. CDR3 nucleotides: TGCAGCGTTGGGGTAGCGGGGGCGTCCACAGATACGCAGTATTTT.

This clone has just one count. The rearrangement links TRBV9 to TRBJ1-1; 11 bases agree with TRBD1. Trimming took 2 bases from V and 0 from J; bases not matched to a gene: 6. The CDR3 length is 17 residues. CDR1 and CDR2 (germline): SGDLS, YYNGEE. The CDR3 nucleotides are TGTGCCAGCAGCGTGGGACAGGGGGGCCCTCTGAACACTGAAGCTTTCTTT. It translates to CASSVGQGGPLNTEAFF.

The chain combines TRBV19 with TRBJ2-6, with TRBD1 identical over 9 bases. The CDR3 loop spans 19 amino acids. J lost 0 bases, V lost 1 base, and 7 bases had no gene match. CDR1 LNHDA and CDR2 SQIVND come from the germline V gene (reference sequence). CDR3 DNA: TGTGCCAGTAGTATAGTTGGGGGACAGGGCCGCTCTGGGGCCAACGTCCTGACTTTC. As protein: CASSIVGGQGRSGANVLTF.